Listed below are T cell receptor beta chains from one sample, sequenced in a study of blood T cell repertoires in COVID-19. Data came from immunoSEQ multiplex PCR; TCRdb stores just in-frame clones and leaves some out. The sample includes roughly 85,000 clones, roughly 85% of them seen just once. The material sequenced was peripheral blood. These TCRs come from a man between 45 and 60 years old with active or convalescent COVID-19. Each CDR3 is given without its conserved first and last residue. A row's size may be missing; if present it is once, few, many or a size class.

len: 12; v_gene: TRBV9; j_gene: TRBJ2-2; abundance: NA; CDR3aa: ASSTGANTGELF
len: 12; v_gene: TRBV5-6; j_gene: TRBJ1-4; abundance: NA; CDR3aa: ASSSQAINEKLF
len: 14; v_gene: TRBV5-1; j_gene: TRBJ1-2; abundance: NA; CDR3aa: ASGPYVGRIVYGYT
len: 16; v_gene: TRBV15; j_gene: TRBJ2-2; abundance: NA; CDR3aa: ATSRSGTSGGNTGELF
len: 14; v_gene: TRBV5-4; j_gene: TRBJ2-5; abundance: NA; CDR3aa: ASSLGGLAVQETQY
len: 13; v_gene: TRBV19; j_gene: TRBJ1-2; abundance: NA; CDR3aa: ASSGQGAPGYGYT
len: 14; v_gene: TRBV5-1; j_gene: TRBJ1-2; abundance: NA; CDR3aa: ASSPRTGGRNYGYT
len: 13; v_gene: TRBV6-1; j_gene: TRBJ2-7; abundance: NA; CDR3aa: ASSEASGSSYEQY
len: 13; v_gene: TRBV11-3; j_gene: TRBJ2-7; abundance: NA; CDR3aa: ASSPRQGGLYEQY
len: 12; v_gene: TRBV29-1; j_gene: TRBJ2-1; abundance: once; CDR3aa: SVGGQVSYNEQF
len: 13; v_gene: TRBV6-5; j_gene: TRBJ1-1; abundance: NA; CDR3aa: ASSTEGGANTEAF
len: 12; v_gene: TRBV5-1; j_gene: TRBJ1-1; abundance: once; CDR3aa: ASSFSRGSTEAF
len: 11; v_gene: TRBV5-1; j_gene: TRBJ1-1; abundance: NA; CDR3aa: ASQGQANTEAF
len: 11; v_gene: TRBV12-5; j_gene: TRBJ2-5; abundance: NA; CDR3aa: ASGLVMSETQY
len: 12; v_gene: TRBV19; j_gene: TRBJ1-3; abundance: NA; CDR3aa: ASSATGGADTIY
len: 10; v_gene: TRBV19; j_gene: TRBJ1-6; abundance: NA; CDR3aa: ASGQSNSPLH
len: 15; v_gene: TRBV4-1; j_gene: TRBJ2-5; abundance: NA; CDR3aa: ASSQDPWGLAGSPQY
len: 12; v_gene: TRBV5-8; j_gene: TRBJ2-7; abundance: NA; CDR3aa: ASSLGQGASEQY
len: 13; v_gene: TRBV7-2; j_gene: TRBJ1-2; abundance: NA; CDR3aa: ASSLAGQGPYGYT
len: 11; v_gene: TRBV24-1; j_gene: TRBJ1-4; abundance: NA; CDR3aa: ATSDGGSEKLF
len: 13; v_gene: TRBV5-1; j_gene: TRBJ1-2; abundance: NA; CDR3aa: ASSPGQVRNYGYT
len: 11; v_gene: TRBV9; j_gene: TRBJ1-4; abundance: NA; CDR3aa: ASSGNRGEKLF
len: 13; v_gene: TRBV5-1; j_gene: TRBJ2-1; abundance: NA; CDR3aa: ASSLEGGSYNEQF
len: 16; v_gene: TRBV3-1/TRBV3-2; j_gene: TRBJ2-5; abundance: NA; CDR3aa: ASSQGAGLAGRGETQY
len: 16; v_gene: TRBV13; j_gene: TRBJ2-2; abundance: NA; CDR3aa: ASSLVLGPLSNTGELF
len: 11; v_gene: TRBV9; j_gene: TRBJ2-7; abundance: NA; CDR3aa: ASSVALLHEQY
len: 12; v_gene: TRBV5-1; j_gene: TRBJ2-2; abundance: NA; CDR3aa: ASSLGREAGELF
len: 10; v_gene: TRBV10-3; j_gene: TRBJ2-5; abundance: once; CDR3aa: AIAGQQETQY